Shown below are 8 T cell receptor beta chains from a single sample sequenced in a study of response to subunit inactivated influenza vaccine. In TCRdb, the RT-PCR reads were re-called with MiXCR into one record per CDR3 protein. The table shows hundreds of thousands of distinct CDR3 sequences, with 6.5% to 8% occurring only once. The sequencing used PBMCs from blood, collected less than 30 months after vaccination. These receptors came from a man aged 50-75 years who received an inactivated influenza vaccine.

This clonotype appeared many times. The rearrangement uses TRBV6-1 and TRBJ1-3; 7 nucleotides match TRBD1. The CDR3 has 15 amino acids. V lost 0 bases and J lost 3; bases outside the gene matches: 2. Per germline, CDR1 MNHNS and CDR2 SASEGT. The CDR3 loop reads CASSEATGFGNTIYF. Here the CDR3 DNA reads TGTGCCAGCAGTGAAGCGACAGGGTTTGGAAACACCATATATTTT.

The chain employs TRBV7-3 and TRBJ2-2, with D perhaps TRBD2 (5 bases). The CDR3 spans 16 residues. V lost 5 bases to trimming and J lost 5 bases, with 18 bases between them. Germline values: CDR1 SGHTA, CDR2 FQGTGA. CDR3 DNA: TGTGCCAGCAGCCCTACGTCGGCCGGGGTAACCGGGGAGCTGTTTTTT. Amino acids: CASSPTSAGVTGELFF.

The chain links TRBV20-1 to TRBJ1-1; TRBD1 matches 8 bases. Germline-derived CDR1 and CDR2 are DFQATT and SNEGSKA (reference sequence). The length of the CDR3 is 14 residues. J was trimmed by 7 bases and V by 1 base; bases with no gene match: 8. The CDR3 region has the DNA TGCAGTGCTAGAGGGTACAATGGACAGGGTGAAGCTTTCTTT. Protein sequence: CSARGYNGQGEAFF.

This clonotype came up a few times. This chain connects TRBV10-3 to TRBJ2-3; 10 bases line up with TRBD2. The length of the CDR3 is 15 residues. CDR1 and CDR2 from the germline V gene are ENHRY and SYGVKD. The trim removed 4 bases at V and 0 bases at J, leaving 1 base unmatched. The CDR3: CAISALAGSTDTQYF. The CDR3 DNA is TGTGCCATCAGTGCACTAGCGGGAAGCACAGATACGCAGTATTTT.

This clonotype was found many times. V is TRBV29-1 and J is TRBJ2-4; tentatively, D is TRBD2 (7 bases). The CDR3 extends over 11 amino acids. V was cut by 7 bases and J by 14 bases, with 18 bases left in between. The V gene's germline CDR1 is SQVTM and CDR2 ANQGSEA. In DNA, the CDR3 is TGCAGCGCCGCTCTACTAGGGGGGGAGTACTTC. It specifies CSAALLGGEYF.

The chain carries TRBV12-3 or TRBV12-4 and TRBJ1-1, with a possible D match to TRBD1 (5 bases). V was pared by 7 bases and J by 4 bases, with 16 bases between. The CDR3 covers 14 residues. CDR3 sequence (DNA): TGTGCCAGCACCACTCAGGGAGGGCTCACTGAAGCTTTCTTT. Its translation is CASTTQGGLTEAFF.

This chain uses TRBV20-1 with TRBJ2-3, with D perhaps TRBD2 (5 bases). CDR3 length: 13 residues. CDR1 is DFQATT and CDR2 is SNEGSKA in the germline V gene (reference sequence). Trimming shortened V by 3 bases and J by 1 base, and 8 bases separated the two germline ends. CDR3 sequence (DNA): TGCAGTGCTAGTCCCGGGGGCACAGATACGCAGTATTTT. Protein sequence: CSASPGGTDTQYF.

The chain is built from TRBV2 and TRBJ2-5; TRBD1 matches at 8 bases. The J segment lost 5 bases and the V segment lost 2 bases, leaving 7 bases of the junction unmatched. This CDR3 is 15 amino acids long. CDR1 and CDR2 from the germline V gene are SNHLY and FYNNEI. The CDR3 coding sequence is TGTGCCAGCAGTGAACGCGGTCAGGGGGCTGAGACCCAGTACTTC. It codes for CASSERGQGAETQYF.